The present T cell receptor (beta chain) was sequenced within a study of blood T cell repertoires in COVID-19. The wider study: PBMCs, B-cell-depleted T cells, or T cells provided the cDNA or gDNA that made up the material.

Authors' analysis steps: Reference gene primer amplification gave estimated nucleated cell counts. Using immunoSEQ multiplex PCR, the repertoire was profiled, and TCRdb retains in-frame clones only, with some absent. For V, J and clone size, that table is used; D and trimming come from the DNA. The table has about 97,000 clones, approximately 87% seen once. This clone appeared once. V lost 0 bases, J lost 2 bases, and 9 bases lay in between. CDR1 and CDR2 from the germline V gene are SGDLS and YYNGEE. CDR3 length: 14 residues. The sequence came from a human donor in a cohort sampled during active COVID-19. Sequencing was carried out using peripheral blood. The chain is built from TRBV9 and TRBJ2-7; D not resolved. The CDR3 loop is CASSVDAGTYEQYF. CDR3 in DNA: TGTGCCAGCAGCGTAGATGCCGGTACCTACGAGCAGTACTTC. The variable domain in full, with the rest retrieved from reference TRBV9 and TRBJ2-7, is DSGVTQTPKHLITATGQRVTLRCSPRSGDLSVYWYQQSLDQGLQFLIQYYNGEERAKGNILERFSAQQFPDLHSELNLSSLELGDSALYFCASSVDAGTYEQYFGPGTRLTVT.